This T cell receptor beta chain was sequenced in a study of shared clonotypes between healthy human individuals. The CDR3 extends over 14 amino acids. V gave up 5 bases and J gave up 1 base; unmatched junction bases: 6. In germline, CDR1 is GTSNPN, CDR2 SVGIG (reference sequence). Clones were sequenced by immunoSEQ multiplex PCR, and TCRdb holds only the in-frame ones, with some missing. The data contain under 2,500,000 clones, nearly 97% of them singletons. The V call is TRBV30, the J call TRBJ2-3; 7 bases line up with TRBD2. The source material was naive CD4+ T cells sorted from blood. Subset noted: CD45RA+ positively selected. The receptor was isolated from a man aged 18 to 30 in good health. As DNA, the CDR3 is TGTGCCTGGGAGGGGAGCGGGGGCACAGATACGCAGTATTTT. This sequence encodes CAWEGSGGTDTQYF.